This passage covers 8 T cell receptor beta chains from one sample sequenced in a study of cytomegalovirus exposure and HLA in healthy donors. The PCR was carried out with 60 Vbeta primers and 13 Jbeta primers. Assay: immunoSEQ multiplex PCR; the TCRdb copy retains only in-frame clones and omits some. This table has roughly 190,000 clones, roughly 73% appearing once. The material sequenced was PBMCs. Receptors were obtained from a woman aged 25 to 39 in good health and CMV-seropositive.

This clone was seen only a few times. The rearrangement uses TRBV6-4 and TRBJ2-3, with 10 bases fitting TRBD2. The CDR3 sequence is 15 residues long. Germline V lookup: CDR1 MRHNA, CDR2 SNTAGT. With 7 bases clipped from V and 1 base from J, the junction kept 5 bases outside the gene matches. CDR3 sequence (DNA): TGTGCCAGCATGAAAACTAGCGGGGGCACAGATACGCAGTATTTT. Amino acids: CASMKTSGGTDTQYF.

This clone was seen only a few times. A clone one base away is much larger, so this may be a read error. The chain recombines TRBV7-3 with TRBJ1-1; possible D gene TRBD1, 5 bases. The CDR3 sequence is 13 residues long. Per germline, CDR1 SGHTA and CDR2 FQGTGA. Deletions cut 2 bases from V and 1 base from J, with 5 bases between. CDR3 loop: CASSLDRNTEAFF. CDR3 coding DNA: TGTGCCAGCAGCTTAGACAGGAACACTGAAGCTTTCTTT.

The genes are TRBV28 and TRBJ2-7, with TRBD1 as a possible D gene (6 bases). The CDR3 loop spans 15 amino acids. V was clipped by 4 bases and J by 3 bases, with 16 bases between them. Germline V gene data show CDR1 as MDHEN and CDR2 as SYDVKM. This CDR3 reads CASSSGETGIYEQYF. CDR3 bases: TGTGCCAGCAGTTCGGGCGAGACAGGTATCTACGAGCAGTACTTC. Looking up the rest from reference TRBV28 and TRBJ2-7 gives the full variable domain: DVKVTQSSRYLVKRTGEKVFLECVQDMDHENMFWYRQDPGLGLRLIYFSYDVKMKEKGDIPEGYSVSREKKERFSLILESASTNQTSMYLCASSSGETGIYEQYFGPGTRLTVT.

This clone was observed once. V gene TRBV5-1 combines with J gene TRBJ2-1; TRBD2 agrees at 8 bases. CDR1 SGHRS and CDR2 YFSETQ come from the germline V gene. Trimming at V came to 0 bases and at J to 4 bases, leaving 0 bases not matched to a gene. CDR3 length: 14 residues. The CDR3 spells CASSLGLAYNEQFF. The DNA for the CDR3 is TGCGCCAGCAGCTTGGGACTAGCGTACAATGAGCAGTTCTTC.

CDR3 DNA sequence: TGTGCCAGCGCGAACAGGGGCCTGAACACTGAAGCTTTCTTT. This sequence encodes CASANRGLNTEAFF. The chain employs TRBV28 and TRBJ1-1; TRBD1 matches 7 bases. V shed 8 bases and J 0 bases; nucleotides not matched to a gene: 6. Germline lookup yields CDR1 MDHEN and CDR2 SYDVKM. CDR3 size: 14 residues.

The CDR3 is CAWSNRKDQPQHF. In DNA, the CDR3 is TGTGCCTGGAGCAACAGGAAGGATCAGCCCCAGCATTTT. The chain is built from TRBV30 and TRBJ1-5; possible D gene TRBD1, 5 bases. CDR1 is GTSNPN and CDR2 is SVGIG in the germline V gene (reference sequence). V was pared by 3 bases and J by 5 bases, with 11 bases between. The CDR3 contains 13 residues.

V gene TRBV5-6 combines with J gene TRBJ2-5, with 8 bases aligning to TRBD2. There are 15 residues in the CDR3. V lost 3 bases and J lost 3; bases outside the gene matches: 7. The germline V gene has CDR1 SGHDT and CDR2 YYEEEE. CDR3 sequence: CASSYKGLGKETQYF. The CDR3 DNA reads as TGTGCCAGCAGCTATAAGGGACTAGGGAAAGAGACCCAGTACTTC.

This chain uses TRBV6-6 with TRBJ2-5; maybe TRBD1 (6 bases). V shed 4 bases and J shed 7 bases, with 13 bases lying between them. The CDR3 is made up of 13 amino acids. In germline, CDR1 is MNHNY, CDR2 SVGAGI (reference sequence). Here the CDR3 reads CASSSDSVGTQYF. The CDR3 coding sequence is TGTGCCAGCAGTTCGGACAGCGTGGGGACCCAGTACTTC.